This record covers a single T cell receptor (beta chain). This sample was included in a study of blood T cell repertoires in COVID-19. Study-wide background: The cDNA or gDNA used as material had been derived from T cells, B-cell-depleted T cells, or PBMCs.

Profiling relied on immunoSEQ multiplex PCR, and the TCRdb table lists in-frame clones only, not all of them. Of some 180,000 clones in the sample, roughly 78% were seen once. This CDR3 is built from 14 residues. The V end lost 5 bases, the J end lost 2 bases, and 12 bases lay between the germline ends. CDR1 is SGHVS and CDR2 is FQNEAQ in the germline V gene. The V gene is TRBV7-8, the J gene TRBJ1-2; D uncertain. The sequenced sample was peripheral blood. The TCR sequence derives from a woman older than 75 with active or convalescent COVID-19. In DNA, the CDR3 is TGTGCCAGCAGCCGGCACGGGGTAAACTATGGCTACACCTTC. It yields the protein CASSRHGVNYGYTF.